This T cell receptor (beta chain) emerged from a study of cytomegalovirus exposure and HLA in healthy donors. Findings and caveats of the study: Donors were assumed by presence/absence analyses to have roughly uniform sequencing depth. Further analysis, carried out later, found HLA-associated TCR beta chains more clonally expanded than equally common other chains.

As regards this clone: Its antigen is unknown.

This cohort consisted of healthy bone marrow donors. The primer mix had 60 Vbeta and 13 Jbeta primers. In the original workflow: Approximately 78 million unique TCR beta chains, about 11 million of them shared, were counted by a later analysis. Data came from immunoSEQ multiplex PCR; TCRdb stores just in-frame clones and leaves some out. That table furnishes V, J and clone size, whereas the DNA furnished D and trimming. The table shows 65,000 to 90,000 clones, with 86% occurring only once. The CDR3 totals 17 residues. Germline V lookup: CDR1 SGHDT, CDR2 YYEEEE. The V gene end was trimmed by 1 base and the J gene end by 1 base; junction bases not matched to a gene: 6.

This chain joins TRBV5-6 and TRBJ2-4; 9 bases are a match to TRBD2. The sequenced material came from PBMCs. The receptor was isolated from a woman aged 25 to 39 in good health and CMV-seronegative. CDR3 in amino acids: CASSLRAGGFAKNIQYF. In nucleotides, the CDR3 is TGTGCCAGCAGCTTGCGAGCGGGAGGTTTCGCCAAAAACATTCAGTACTTC.